Presented here are 5 T cell receptor beta chains from one specimen sequenced in a study of blood T cell repertoires in COVID-19. Sequenced by immunoSEQ multiplex PCR; TCRdb stores in-frame clones only, minus some. The sample lists about 240,000 clones, roughly 89% occurring once. What was sequenced was PBMCs or T cells enriched from blood (not recorded which). The source is a woman aged 25 to 45 who had recovered from COVID-19.

V gene TRBV9 combines with J gene TRBJ1-5; D is unresolved. The germline V gene has CDR1 SGDLS and CDR2 YYNGEE. V was trimmed by 9 bases and J by 0 bases, leaving 7 bases between them. The CDR3 extends over 12 amino acids. This chain's CDR3 is CATGDSNQPQHF. For the CDR3, the DNA is TGTGCCACCGGGGATAGCAATCAGCCCCAGCATTTT.

This chain joins TRBV5-4 and TRBJ2-1; 14 bases are shared with TRBD2. The CDR3 is made up of 15 amino acids. Per the germline V gene, CDR1 is SGHNT and CDR2 is YYREEE (reference sequence). Trimming took 4 bases from V and 5 from J; bases not matched to a gene: 2. The CDR3 loop reads CASSATSGGDNEQFF. CDR3 coding DNA: TGTGCCAGCAGCGCGACTAGCGGGGGGGACAATGAGCAGTTCTTC.

This clone is a singleton in its sample. The chain uses TRBV7-9 and TRBJ1-2, with 8 positions matching TRBD1. The CDR3 runs 16 residues. Germline assignment: CDR1 SEHNR and CDR2 FQNEAQ (reference sequence). With 5 bases clipped from V and 6 bases from J, the junction kept 14 bases outside the gene matches. The DNA for the CDR3 is TGTGCCAGCAGCCCCCTGGCAACCGGGACAGGCGATGGCTACACCTTC. The encoded protein is CASSPLATGTGDGYTF.

V is TRBV19 and J is TRBJ2-1, with TRBD2 matching over 8 bases. Per germline, CDR1 LNHDA and CDR2 SQIVND (reference sequence). With V trimmed by 4 bases and J by 0 bases, 5 bases remained unmatched. CDR3 length equals 16 residues. CDR3 loop: CASSKLAASSYNEQFF. The CDR3 coding sequence is TGTGCCAGTAGTAAACTAGCGGCCAGCTCCTACAATGAGCAGTTCTTC.

The chain is built from TRBV6-5 and TRBJ1-4; 10 positions match TRBD1. Germline trimming cut 5 bases from V and 11 bases from J; bases unmatched to any gene: 8. Germline CDR1 is MNHEY and CDR2 is SVGAGI. There are 14 residues in the CDR3. Written as DNA, the CDR3 is TGTGCCAGCAGTCGACAGGGGGCCGATGTGAAACTGTTTTTT. Encoded protein: CASSRQGADVKLFF.